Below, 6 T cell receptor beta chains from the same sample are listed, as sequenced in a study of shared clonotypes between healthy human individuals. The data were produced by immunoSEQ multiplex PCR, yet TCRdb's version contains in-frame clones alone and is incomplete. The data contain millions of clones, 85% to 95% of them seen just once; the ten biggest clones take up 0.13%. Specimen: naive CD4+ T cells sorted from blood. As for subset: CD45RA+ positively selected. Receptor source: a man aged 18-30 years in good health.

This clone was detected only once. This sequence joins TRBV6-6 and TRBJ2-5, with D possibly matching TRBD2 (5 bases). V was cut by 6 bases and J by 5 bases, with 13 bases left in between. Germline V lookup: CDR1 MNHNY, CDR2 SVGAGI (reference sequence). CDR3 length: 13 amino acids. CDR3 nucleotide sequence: TGTGCCAGCAGCCCAAGAGGGTACGAGACCCAGTACTTC. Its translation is CASSPRGYETQYF.

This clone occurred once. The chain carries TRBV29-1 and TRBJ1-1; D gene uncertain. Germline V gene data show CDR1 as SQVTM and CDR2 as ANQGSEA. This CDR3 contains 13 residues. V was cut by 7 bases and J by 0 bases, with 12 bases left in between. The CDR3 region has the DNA TGCAGCGATGGCAGGACGATGAACACTGAAGCTTTCTTT. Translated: CSDGRTMNTEAFF.

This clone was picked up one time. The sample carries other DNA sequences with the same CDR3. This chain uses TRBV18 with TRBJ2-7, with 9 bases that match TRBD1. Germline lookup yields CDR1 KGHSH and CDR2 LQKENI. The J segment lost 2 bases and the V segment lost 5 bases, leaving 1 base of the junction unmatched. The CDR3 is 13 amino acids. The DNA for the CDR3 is TGTGCCAGCTCAGGACAGGGGCCCTACGAGCAGTACTTC. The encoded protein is CASSGQGPYEQYF.

The CDR3 reads CASRPGSGGNTIYF. The CDR3 DNA follows: TGTGCCAGCAGACCAGGGTCTGGTGGAAACACCATATATTTT. This chain links TRBV2 with TRBJ1-3, with D possibly being TRBD1 (5 bases). Looked up from germline, CDR1 is SNHLY and CDR2 is FYNNEI. The length of the CDR3 is 14 residues. Trimming removed 6 bases from V and 3 bases from J, with 12 bases in between.

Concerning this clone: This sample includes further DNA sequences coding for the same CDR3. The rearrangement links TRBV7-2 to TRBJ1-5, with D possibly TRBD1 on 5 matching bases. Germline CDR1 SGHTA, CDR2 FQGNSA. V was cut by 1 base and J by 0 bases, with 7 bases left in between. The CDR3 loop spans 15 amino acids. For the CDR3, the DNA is TGTGCCAGCAGCTTAGACAGGTATAGCAATCAGCCCCAGCATTTT. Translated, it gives CASSLDRYSNQPQHF. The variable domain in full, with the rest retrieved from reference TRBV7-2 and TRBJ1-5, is GAGVSQSPSNKVTEKGKDVELRCDPISGHTALYWYRQSLGQGLEFLIYFQGNSAPDKSGLPSDRFSAERTGGSVSTLTIQRTQQEDSAVYLCASSLDRYSNQPQHFGDGTRLSIL.

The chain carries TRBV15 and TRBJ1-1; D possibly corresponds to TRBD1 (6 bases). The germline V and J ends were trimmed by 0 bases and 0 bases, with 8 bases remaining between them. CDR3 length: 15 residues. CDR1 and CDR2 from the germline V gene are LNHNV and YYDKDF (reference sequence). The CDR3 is CATSRDPGVNTEAFF. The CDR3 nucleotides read TGTGCCACCAGCAGAGATCCAGGGGTGAACACTGAAGCTTTCTTT.